This T cell receptor (beta chain) was documented in a study of memory CD4+ T cells and cytomegalovirus serostatus. Study results and caveats: Each of approximately 61 CMV-associated TCRbeta sequences occurred in one to five individuals.

As for this clone: The antigen is not known.

The sort gate was single viable CD3+CD4+CD8-CD45RO+ cells for memory CD4+ T cells. The CDR3 sequence is 17 residues long. Trimming pared 2 bases from V and 0 bases from J, leaving 13 bases between. Germline V CDR1 and CDR2: SNHLY, FYNNEI. The assay was immunoSEQ multiplex PCR, and TCRdb's table has in-frame clones only and misses some. The sample carries about 40,000 clones, around 79% recorded once. The rearrangement uses TRBV2 and TRBJ1-4; D is ambiguous. Material: memory CD4+ T cells from blood. This TCR came from an adult in good health and CMV-seronegative. The CDR3 loop is CASSEFSPGATNEKLFF. The CDR3 DNA reads as TGTGCCAGCAGTGAATTTAGTCCGGGAGCAACTAATGAAAAACTGTTTTTT.